This T cell receptor beta chain comes out of a study of T cell responses to AZD1222 COVID-19 vaccine (dated by TCRdb to the early 2020s). Looking at the study overall: TCR sequencing covered 230 or so trial participants: some 210 given two doses of AZD1222 and around 25 given two doses of MenACWY control vaccine. Trial participants were enrolled by age into subgroups of 18-55, 56-69 and 70-plus years, and about 150, 27 and 61 TCR-sequenced participants, respectively, were included in these subgroups. The research as a whole found: A significant rise in spike-specific TCR breadth and depth was observed after two AZD1222 doses relative to day 0 and relative to MenACWY recipients. Because no day 14 peak-response samples were available, repertoires were characterized only after the peak T cell response. Conclusions about previously exposed vaccinees are limited, since just 5 to 7 AZD1222 recipients were seropositive for SARS-CoV-2 at baseline. Most participants were white British and females outnumbered males, and the authors suggested that clonal diversity may have been underestimated. The whole spike protein was spanned by vaccine-associated CD4 TCRs, and dominant responses were seen in regions 160-218 and 743-854. Reportedly, almost half of the unique spike-specific TCRs recognized epitopes lying outside the regions that are mutated in the B.1.351 and B.1.1.7 variants. The 56-69-year group was small, and its depth increase did not reach significance, likely because of low power.

The germline V end is reduced by 5 bases and the J end by 3 bases; junction bases left unmatched: 6. Taken from cysteine to phenylalanine, the CDR3 has 14 residues. The retained sequence is limited to the CDR3, 42 bases, with the frame set at the first base. CDR1 and CDR2 are read off the germline V gene as SGHTA and FQGTGA. This specimen's time point label, per the study, means: about 28 days (+/-7) after the second vaccine dose. AZD1222 recipients given second doses at about 4 weeks or at about 12 weeks were pooled, since spike-specific TCR depth and breadth were not found to differ between the two schedules. Vaccinee samples came from UK trials COV001 and COV002, including a single-blind randomized controlled phase 2/3 trial of AZD1222 (ChAdOx1 nCoV-19) in healthy adults. Trial participant PBMC samples were collected at day 0 and day 28 after the second dose for TCRbeta chain sequencing. A note on this clone: Its cognate antigen has yet to be identified. Base qualities are not provided; no much larger clone lies one nucleotide away.

The CDR3 regions of human TCRbeta chains were analyzed by immunosequencing. Per the original workflow: TCRs in the repertoires were compared against a reference library of SARS-CoV-2-specific TCRs that had been generated with the MIRA antigen-specificity platform. Breadth was defined as the fraction of unique TCRs that were SARS-CoV-2-associated. Depth was defined as the fraction of total T cells that were SARS-CoV-2-associated. Using the MIRA data, each spike-specific TCR was mapped to the spike region that the TCR reacts to and placed in a CD4 or CD8 class. Log10-transformed breadth and depth values were compared by one-way ANOVA with Sidak's multiple comparisons tests. TCRdb re-hosts the immuneACCESS table, in-frame sequences only. Its copies lack some clones; in the studies checked, an unresolved V gene accounts for under half of them, and the cause for the rest is not known. V and J calls and clone size are as listed in that table; D and trimming were resolved from the DNA. This sample has tens of thousands of clones in its table, and 70% to 90% of those were observed once. About 3.4% of the sample is held by the ten biggest clonotypes.

This sample comprised peripheral blood, obtained 28 days after the second AZD1222 dose. This receptor was taken from an adult who received the AZD1222 COVID-19 vaccine. The chain couples TRBV7-3 to TRBJ1-1; TRBD1 aligns with 7 central bases. In nucleotides, the sequence is TGTGCCAGCAGCACGACAGGGTCCCACACTGAAGCTTTCTTT. This sequence encodes CASSTTGSHTEAFF.